This T cell receptor (beta chain) was documented in a study of T-cell reconstitution after alpha-beta-depleted transplantation in children (dated by TCRdb to about 2016). About the investigation overall: The study quantitatively tracked T-cell immune reconstitution after TCRalphabeta/CD19-depleted allogeneic hematopoietic cell transplantation in children using TCR repertoire profiling. Paper-wide results and their limitations: In some patients, the high TCRbeta diversity seen at day 60 was put down to recipient T cells and intrathymic progenitors that had survived conditioning. Hyperexpanded clone frequencies declined over subsequent months; after one year, T-cell counts and TCRbeta diversity were mostly attributed to newly produced T cells. The apparently early alphabetaT-cell count recovery about two months after transplant was reportedly dependent on only several hundred rapidly expanded clones derived from non-depleted graft cells.

The library came from PCR. Instrument on record: Illumina HiSeq 2500. TCR library preparation used molecular barcoding, with unique molecular identifiers applied to normalize quantification of the TCRbeta repertoire. TCRdb itself trimmed the public reads at Q25 with fastp, ran MiXCR and retained productive beta chains. Each entry merges the rows of one CDR3 protein and shows their most common DNA and genes. Counted in this sample were hundreds of thousands of distinct CDR3 sequences; 10% to 15% of them appeared once. 2% to 2.5% of the sample belongs to the ten largest clones. This clonotype occurred a few times. This clone's antigen is unknown. No much larger clone exists at a distance of one base, and base qualities are not known. What this sample's treatment or condition label stands for: allogeneic hematopoietic cell transplantation with graft depleted of TCRalphabeta T cells and CD19 B cells. TCRalphabeta/CD19-depleted allogeneic hematopoietic cell grafts were given to the transplant recipients, all of whom were children.

The germline V gene encodes CDR1 MNHEY and CDR2 SVGEGT. V gives up 8 bases and J gives up 8 bases, and the segment between their germline ends measures 18 bases. The CDR3 contains 13 residues, cysteine and phenylalanine counted. The only DNA kept is the CDR3, 39 bases in frame from the first base. The sequencing used PBMCs, mostly from graft donor cells, collected 360 days after TCRalphabeta/CD19-depleted stem cell transplant. The chain links TRBV6-2 or TRBV6-3 with TRBJ1-1, with no D gene named confidently. This TCR derives from a male patient younger than 18 who had a stem cell transplant for acute myeloid leukemia, so the T cells may come from the graft donor. The nucleotide sequence is TGTGCCAGCTCGCACCCGGACCGTTGGGAAGCTTTCTTT. The translation is CASSHPDRWEAFF.